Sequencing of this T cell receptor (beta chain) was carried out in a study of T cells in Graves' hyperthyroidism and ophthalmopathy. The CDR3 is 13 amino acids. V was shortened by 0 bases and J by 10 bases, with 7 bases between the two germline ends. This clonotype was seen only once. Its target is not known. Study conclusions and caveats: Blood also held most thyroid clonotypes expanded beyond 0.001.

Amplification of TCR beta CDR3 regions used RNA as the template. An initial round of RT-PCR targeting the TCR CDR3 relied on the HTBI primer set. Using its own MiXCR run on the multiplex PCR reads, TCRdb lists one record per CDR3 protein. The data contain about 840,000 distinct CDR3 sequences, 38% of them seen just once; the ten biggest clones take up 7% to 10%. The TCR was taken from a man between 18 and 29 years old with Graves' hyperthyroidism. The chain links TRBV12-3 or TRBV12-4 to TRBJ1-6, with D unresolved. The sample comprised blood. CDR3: CASSLAPISPLHF. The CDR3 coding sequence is TGTGCCAGCAGTTTAGCCCCTATATCACCCCTCCACTTT.